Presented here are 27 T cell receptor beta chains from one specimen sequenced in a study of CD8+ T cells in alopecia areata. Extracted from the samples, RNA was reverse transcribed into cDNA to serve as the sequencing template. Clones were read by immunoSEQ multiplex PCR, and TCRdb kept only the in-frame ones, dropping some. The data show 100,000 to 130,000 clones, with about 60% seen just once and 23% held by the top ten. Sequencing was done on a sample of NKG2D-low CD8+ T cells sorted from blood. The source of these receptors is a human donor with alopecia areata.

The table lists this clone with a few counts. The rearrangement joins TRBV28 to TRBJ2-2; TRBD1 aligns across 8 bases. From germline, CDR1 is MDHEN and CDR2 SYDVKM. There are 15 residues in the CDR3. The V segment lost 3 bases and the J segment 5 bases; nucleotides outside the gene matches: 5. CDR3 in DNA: TGTGCCAGCAGTTTTGGGACAGGTTGGACCGGGGAGCTGTTTTTT. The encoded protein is CASSFGTGWTGELFF.

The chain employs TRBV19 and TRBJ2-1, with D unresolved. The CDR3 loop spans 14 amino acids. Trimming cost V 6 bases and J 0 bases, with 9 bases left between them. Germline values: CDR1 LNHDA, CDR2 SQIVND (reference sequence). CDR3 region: CASSDRSSYNEQFF. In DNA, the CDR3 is TGTGCCAGTAGCGACCGGAGCTCCTACAATGAGCAGTTCTTC. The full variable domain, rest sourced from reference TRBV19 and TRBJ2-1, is DGGITQSPKYLFRKEGQNVTLSCEQNLNHDAMYWYRQDPGQGLRLIYYSQIVNDFQKGDIAEGYSVSREKKESFPLTVTSAQKNPTAFYLCASSDRSSYNEQFFGPGTRLTVL.

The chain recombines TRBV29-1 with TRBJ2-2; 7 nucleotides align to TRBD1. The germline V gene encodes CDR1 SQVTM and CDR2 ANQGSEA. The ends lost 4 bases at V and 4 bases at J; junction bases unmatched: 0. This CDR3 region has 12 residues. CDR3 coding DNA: TGCAGCGTTGCAGGGGGCACCGGGGAGCTGTTTTTT. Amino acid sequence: CSVAGGTGELFF.

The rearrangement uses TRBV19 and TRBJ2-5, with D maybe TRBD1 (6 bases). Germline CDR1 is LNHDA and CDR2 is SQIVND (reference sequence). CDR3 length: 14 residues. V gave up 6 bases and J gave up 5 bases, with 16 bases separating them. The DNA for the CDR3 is TGTGCCAGTAGGACCAGGGGCCCACGGGAGACCCAGTACTTC. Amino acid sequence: CASRTRGPRETQYF.

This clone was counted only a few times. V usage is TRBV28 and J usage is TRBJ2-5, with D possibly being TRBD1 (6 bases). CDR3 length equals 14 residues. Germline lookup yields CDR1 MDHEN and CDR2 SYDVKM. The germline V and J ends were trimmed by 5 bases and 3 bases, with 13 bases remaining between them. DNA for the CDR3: TGTGCCAGCAGTGAGGGGGTTGGGGAAGAGACCCAGTACTTC. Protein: CASSEGVGEETQYF.

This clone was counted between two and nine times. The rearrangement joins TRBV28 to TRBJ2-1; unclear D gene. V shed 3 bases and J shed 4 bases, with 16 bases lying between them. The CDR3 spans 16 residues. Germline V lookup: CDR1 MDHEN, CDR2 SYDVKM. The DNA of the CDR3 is TGTGCCAGCAGTTTGGCCTTAGTACCTCCTTACAATGAGCAGTTCTTC. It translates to CASSLALVPPYNEQFF. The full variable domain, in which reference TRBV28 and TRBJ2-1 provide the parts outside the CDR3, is DVKVTQSSRYLVKRTGEKVFLECVQDMDHENMFWYRQDPGLGLRLIYFSYDVKMKEKGDIPEGYSVSREKKERFSLILESASTNQTSMYLCASSLALVPPYNEQFFGPGTRLTVL.

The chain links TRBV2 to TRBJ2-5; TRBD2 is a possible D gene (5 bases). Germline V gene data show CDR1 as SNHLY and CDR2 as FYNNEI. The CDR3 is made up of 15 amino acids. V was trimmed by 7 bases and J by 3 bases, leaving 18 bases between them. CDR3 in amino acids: CASTPPPGAEETQYF. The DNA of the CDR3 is TGTGCCAGCACCCCACCTCCAGGAGCGGAAGAGACCCAGTACTTC.

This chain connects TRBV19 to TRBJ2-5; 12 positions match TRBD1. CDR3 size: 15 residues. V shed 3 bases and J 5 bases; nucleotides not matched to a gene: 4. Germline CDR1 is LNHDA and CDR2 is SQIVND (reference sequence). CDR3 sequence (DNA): TGTGCCAGTAGTATTGGGACAGGGGGCGCCGAGACCCAGTACTTC. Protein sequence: CASSIGTGGAETQYF.

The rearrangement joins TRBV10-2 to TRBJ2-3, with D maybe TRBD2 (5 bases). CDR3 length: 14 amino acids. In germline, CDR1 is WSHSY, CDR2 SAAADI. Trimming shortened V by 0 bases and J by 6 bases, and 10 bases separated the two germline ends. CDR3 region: CASSESVGGDTQYF. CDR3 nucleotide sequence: TGCGCCAGCAGTGAGTCGGTTGGCGGGGATACGCAGTATTTT.

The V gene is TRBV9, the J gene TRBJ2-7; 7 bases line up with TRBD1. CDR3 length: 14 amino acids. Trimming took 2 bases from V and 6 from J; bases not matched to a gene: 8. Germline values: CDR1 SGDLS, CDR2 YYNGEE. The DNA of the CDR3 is TGTGCCAGCAGCGTCACAGGGGATCCGAGCGAGCAGTACTTC. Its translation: CASSVTGDPSEQYF.

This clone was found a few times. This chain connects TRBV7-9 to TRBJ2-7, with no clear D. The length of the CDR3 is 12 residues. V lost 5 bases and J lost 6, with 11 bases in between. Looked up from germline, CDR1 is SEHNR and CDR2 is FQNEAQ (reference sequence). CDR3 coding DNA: TGTGCCAGCAGCCCCGCTAGGTCCGAGCAGTACTTC. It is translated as CASSPARSEQYF.

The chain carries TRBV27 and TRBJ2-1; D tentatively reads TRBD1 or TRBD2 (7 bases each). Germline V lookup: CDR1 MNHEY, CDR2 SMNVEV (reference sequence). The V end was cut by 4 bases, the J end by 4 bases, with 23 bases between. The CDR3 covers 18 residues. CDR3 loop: CASSSRPREDRRYNEQFF. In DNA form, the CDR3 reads TGTGCCAGCAGTTCTCGTCCCCGGGAGGACAGGAGGTACAATGAGCAGTTCTTC.

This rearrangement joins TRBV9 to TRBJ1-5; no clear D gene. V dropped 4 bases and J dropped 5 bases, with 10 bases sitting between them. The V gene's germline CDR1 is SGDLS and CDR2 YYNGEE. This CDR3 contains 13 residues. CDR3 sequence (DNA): TGTGCCAGCAGCTCAGAGGGTTATCAGCCCCAGCATTTT. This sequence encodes CASSSEGYQPQHF. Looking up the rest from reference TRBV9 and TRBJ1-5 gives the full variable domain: DSGVTQTPKHLITATGQRVTLRCSPRSGDLSVYWYQQSLDQGLQFLIQYYNGEERAKGNILERFSAQQFPDLHSELNLSSLELGDSALYFCASSSEGYQPQHFGDGTRLSIL.

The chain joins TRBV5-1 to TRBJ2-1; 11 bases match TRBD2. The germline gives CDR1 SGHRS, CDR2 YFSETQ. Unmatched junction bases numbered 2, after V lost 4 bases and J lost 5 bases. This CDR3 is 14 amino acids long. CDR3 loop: CASSEGLADNEQFF. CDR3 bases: TGCGCCAGCAGCGAGGGACTAGCGGACAATGAGCAGTTCTTC.

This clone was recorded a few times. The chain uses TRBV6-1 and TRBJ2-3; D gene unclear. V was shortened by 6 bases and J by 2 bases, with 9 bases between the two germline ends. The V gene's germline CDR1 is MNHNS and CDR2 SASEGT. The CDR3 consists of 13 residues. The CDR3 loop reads CASSITDTDTQYF. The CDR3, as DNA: TGTGCCAGCAGCATCACAGACACAGATACGCAGTATTTT.

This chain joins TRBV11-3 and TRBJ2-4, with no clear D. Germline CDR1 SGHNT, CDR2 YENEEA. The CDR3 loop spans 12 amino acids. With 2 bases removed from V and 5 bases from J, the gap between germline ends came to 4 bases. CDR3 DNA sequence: TGTGCCAGCAGCTTATGGGAAAACATTCAGTACTTC. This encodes CASSLWENIQYF.

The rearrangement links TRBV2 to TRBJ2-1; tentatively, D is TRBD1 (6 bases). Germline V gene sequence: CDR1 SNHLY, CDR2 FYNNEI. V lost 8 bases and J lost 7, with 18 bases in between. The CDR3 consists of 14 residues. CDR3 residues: CASPRGRAKNEQFF. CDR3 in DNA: TGTGCCAGCCCCAGGGGTAGGGCTAAAAATGAGCAGTTCTTC.

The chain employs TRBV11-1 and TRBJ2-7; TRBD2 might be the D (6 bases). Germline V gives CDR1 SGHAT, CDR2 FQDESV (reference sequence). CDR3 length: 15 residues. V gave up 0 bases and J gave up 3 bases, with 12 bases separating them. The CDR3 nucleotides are TGTGCCAGCAGCTTAGCGGTCGGGAGCTTCTACGAGCAGTACTTC. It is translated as CASSLAVGSFYEQYF.

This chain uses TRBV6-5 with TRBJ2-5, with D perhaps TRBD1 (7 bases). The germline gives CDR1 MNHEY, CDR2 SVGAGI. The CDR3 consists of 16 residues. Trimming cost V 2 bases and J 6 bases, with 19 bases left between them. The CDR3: CASSYAGGQEGKTQYF. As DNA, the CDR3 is TGTGCCAGCAGTTACGCAGGGGGTCAGGAGGGGAAGACCCAGTACTTC.

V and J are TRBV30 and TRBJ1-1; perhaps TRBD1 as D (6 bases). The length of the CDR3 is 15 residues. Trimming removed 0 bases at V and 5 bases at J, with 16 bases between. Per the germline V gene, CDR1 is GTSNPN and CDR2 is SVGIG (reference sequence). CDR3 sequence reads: CAWSVRGVSLTEAFF. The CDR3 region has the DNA TGTGCCTGGAGTGTTAGGGGGGTAAGTTTGACTGAAGCTTTCTTT. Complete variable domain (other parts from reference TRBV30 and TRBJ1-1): SQTIHQWPATLVQPVGSPLSLECTVEGTSNPNLYWYRQAAGRGLQLLFYSVGIGQISSEVPQNLSASRPQDRQFILSSKKLLLSDSGFYLCAWSVRGVSLTEAFFGQGTRLTVV.

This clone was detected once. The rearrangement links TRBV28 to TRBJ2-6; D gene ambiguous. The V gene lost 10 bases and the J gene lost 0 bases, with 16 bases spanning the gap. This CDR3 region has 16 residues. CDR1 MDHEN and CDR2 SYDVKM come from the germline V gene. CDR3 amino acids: CAIANPKVSGANVLTF. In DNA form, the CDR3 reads TGTGCCATCGCTAACCCAAAGGTCTCTGGGGCCAACGTCCTGACTTTC.

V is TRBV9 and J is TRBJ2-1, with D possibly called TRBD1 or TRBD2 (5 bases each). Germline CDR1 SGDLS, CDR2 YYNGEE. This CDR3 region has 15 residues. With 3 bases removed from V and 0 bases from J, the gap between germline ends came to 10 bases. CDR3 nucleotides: TGTGCCAGCAGCGAGGGACCCAGCTCCTACAATGAGCAGTTCTTC. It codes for CASSEGPSSYNEQFF.

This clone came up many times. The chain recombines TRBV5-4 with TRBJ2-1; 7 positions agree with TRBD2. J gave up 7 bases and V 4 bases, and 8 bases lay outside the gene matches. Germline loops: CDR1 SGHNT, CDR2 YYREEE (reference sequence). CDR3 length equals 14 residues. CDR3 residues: CASSLRISGNEQFF. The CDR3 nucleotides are TGTGCCAGCAGCCTAAGAATTAGCGGGAATGAGCAGTTCTTC.

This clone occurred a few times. The chain's CDR3 is CASSPEGLAAEQFF. CDR3 sequence (DNA): TGTGCCAGCAGTCCAGAAGGCCTAGCGGCTGAGCAGTTCTTC. The chain couples TRBV11-1 to TRBJ2-1, with 7 bases that match TRBD2. This CDR3 comprises 14 residues. V dropped 6 bases and J dropped 9; count of bases not matched to a gene: 11. Germline V gene data show CDR1 as SGHAT and CDR2 as FQDESV (reference sequence).

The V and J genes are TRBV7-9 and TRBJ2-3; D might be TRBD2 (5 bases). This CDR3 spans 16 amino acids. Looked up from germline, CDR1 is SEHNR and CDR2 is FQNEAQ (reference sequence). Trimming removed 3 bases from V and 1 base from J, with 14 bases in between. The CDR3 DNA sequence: TGTGCCAGCAGCTTCCCCGGACGGGATGGCACAGATACGCAGTATTTT. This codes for CASSFPGRDGTDTQYF. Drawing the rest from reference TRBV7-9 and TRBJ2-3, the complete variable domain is DTGVSQNPRHKITKRGQNVTFRCDPISEHNRLYWYRQTLGQGPEFLTYFQNEAQLEKSRLLSDRFSAERPKGSFSTLEIQRTEQGDSAMYLCASSFPGRDGTDTQYFGPGTRLTVL.

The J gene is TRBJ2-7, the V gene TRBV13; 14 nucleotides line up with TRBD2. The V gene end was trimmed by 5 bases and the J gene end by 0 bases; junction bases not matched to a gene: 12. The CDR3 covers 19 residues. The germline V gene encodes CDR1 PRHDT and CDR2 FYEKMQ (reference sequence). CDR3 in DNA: TGTGCCAGCAGCCCCAAACCGGGACTAGCGGGAGAAAGCTCCTACGAGCAGTACTTC. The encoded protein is CASSPKPGLAGESSYEQYF. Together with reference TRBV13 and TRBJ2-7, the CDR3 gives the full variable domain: AAGVIQSPRHLIKEKRETATLKCYPIPRHDTVYWYQQGPGQDPQFLISFYEKMQSDKGSIPDRFSAQQFSDYHSELNMSSLELGDSALYFCASSPKPGLAGESSYEQYFGPGTRLTVT.

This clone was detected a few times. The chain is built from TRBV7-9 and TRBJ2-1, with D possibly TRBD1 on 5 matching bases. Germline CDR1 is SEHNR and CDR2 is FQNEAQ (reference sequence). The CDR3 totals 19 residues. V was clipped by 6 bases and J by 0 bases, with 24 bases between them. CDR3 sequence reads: CASSPIGAAPPLSYNEQFF. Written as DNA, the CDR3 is TGTGCCAGCAGTCCTATAGGGGCAGCTCCTCCGCTCTCCTACAATGAGCAGTTCTTC.